These 10 T cell receptor beta chains were sequenced from one sample in a study of CD8 T cells in ankylosing spondylitis. TCRdb called the 5' RACE reads again in MiXCR, with one record for every CDR3 protein. The top ten hold around 4.4% of the sample, which has 200,000 to 300,000 distinct CDR3 sequences, 8% to 10% seen once. Sequenced input: blood, either unsorted or a sorted T cell fraction (not recorded which). The receptor source for this set is a female donor with ankylosing spondylitis or in good health (not recorded which).

The genes are TRBV27 and TRBJ1-5; D is perhaps TRBD1 (5 bases). Germline CDR1 reads MNHEY; CDR2 reads SMNVEV (reference sequence). This CDR3 has 13 residues. Between the trimmed V and J ends, which lost 5 bases and 9 bases, there was a span of 14 bases. CDR3 protein: CASSGGSLGPQHF. The CDR3, as DNA: TGTGCCAGCAGTGGGGGGTCCCTTGGGCCCCAGCATTTT.

This clonotype was seen repeatedly, ten times or more. The genes are TRBV28 and TRBJ2-1, with D hard to call. V was shortened by 3 bases and J by 9 bases, with 12 bases between the two germline ends. CDR1 is MDHEN, CDR2 SYDVKM, per germline. The CDR3 extends over 13 amino acids. The CDR3 region is CASSLVRSSEQFF. The CDR3 DNA reads as TGTGCCAGCAGTTTGGTAAGGTCTAGTGAGCAGTTCTTC.

This clonotype was detected many times. V and J are TRBV6-1 and TRBJ1-5; unclear D gene. V lost 7 bases and J 3 bases, leaving 16 bases between the germline ends. There are 15 residues in the CDR3. Per the germline V gene, CDR1 is MNHNS and CDR2 is SASEGT. The CDR3: CASTTGRGSNQPQHF. The CDR3 DNA sequence: TGTGCCAGCACCACGGGTAGAGGGTCCAATCAGCCCCAGCATTTT.

This clonotype was seen repeatedly, ten times or more. The chain links TRBV28 to TRBJ2-3, with D possibly called TRBD1 or TRBD2 (6 bases each). Deletions cut 7 bases from V and 1 base from J, with 12 bases between. This CDR3 comprises 14 residues. CDR1 and CDR2 (germline): MDHEN, SYDVKM. The CDR3 coding sequence is TGTGCCAGCACGGGGGCGGGTGGCACAGATACGCAGTATTTT. Amino acid sequence: CASTGAGGTDTQYF. Drawing the rest from reference TRBV28 and TRBJ2-3, the complete variable domain is DVKVTQSSRYLVKRTGEKVFLECVQDMDHENMFWYRQDPGLGLRLIYFSYDVKMKEKGDIPEGYSVSREKKERFSLILESASTNQTSMYLCASTGAGGTDTQYFGPGTRLTVL.

This clonotype was recorded many times. The chain links TRBV27 to TRBJ2-7; no definite D call. The CDR3 is 13 amino acids. The germline V and J ends were trimmed by 2 bases and 2 bases, with 7 bases remaining between them. The germline V gene has CDR1 MNHEY and CDR2 SMNVEV (reference sequence). The CDR3 protein is CASSLVPAYEQYF. The CDR3 nucleotides are TGTGCCAGCAGTTTAGTGCCAGCCTACGAGCAGTACTTC.

This clonotype was observed many times. The chain carries TRBV6-5 and TRBJ2-7; tentative D call: TRBD2 (6 bases). This CDR3 has 15 amino acids. Germline CDR1 MNHEY, CDR2 SVGAGI. Trimming shortened V by 6 bases and J by 7 bases, and 22 bases separated the two germline ends. The CDR3 sequence is CASSLPGTPAGEQYF. The CDR3 DNA is TGTGCCAGCAGCTTACCAGGGACTCCCGCGGGGGAGCAGTACTTC.

This clonotype was detected many times. DNA of the CDR3: TGCGCCAGCAGCCAAGATCTAGGGACTAGCGGGACCGGGGAGCTGTTTTTT. The encoded protein is CASSQDLGTSGTGELFF. This rearrangement joins TRBV4-3 to TRBJ2-2, with TRBD2 matching 12 bases. The CDR3 has 17 residues. CDR1 and CDR2 (germline): LGHNA, YSLEER. V was clipped by 0 bases and J by 5 bases; unmatched bases: 4.

This clonotype was counted ten times or more. The CDR3, as DNA: TGTGCCAGCAGTTTAGGGGACAGGGGGTACGAGCAGTACTTC. Residues: CASSLGDRGYEQYF. The rearrangement uses TRBV12-3 or TRBV12-4 and TRBJ2-7; TRBD1 aligns across 11 bases. Unmatched junction bases numbered 0, after V lost 1 base and J lost 4 bases. This CDR3 has 14 residues.

This clonotype was observed many times. V and J are TRBV20-1 and TRBJ2-3; unclear D gene. CDR3 length: 14 amino acids. Trimming shortened V by 2 bases and J by 8 bases, and 17 bases separated the two germline ends. Germline V gives CDR1 DFQATT, CDR2 SNEGSKA (reference sequence). Here the CDR3 reads CSARMIPRFRTQYF. In DNA form, the CDR3 reads TGCAGTGCTAGAATGATCCCCCGGTTTCGTACGCAGTATTTT.

In regard to this clonotype: This may be a read error: a much more frequent sequence differs by one nucleotide. V gene TRBV5-5 combines with J gene TRBJ1-1; D is perhaps TRBD1 (5 bases). Looked up from germline, CDR1 is SGHKS and CDR2 is YYEKEE (reference sequence). V lost 6 bases and J 1 base, leaving 10 bases between the germline ends. The CDR3 runs to 13 residues. The CDR3 protein is CASNRTSNTEAFF. In nucleotides, the CDR3 is TGTGCCAGCAACCGGACATCGAACACTGAAGCTTTCTTT.